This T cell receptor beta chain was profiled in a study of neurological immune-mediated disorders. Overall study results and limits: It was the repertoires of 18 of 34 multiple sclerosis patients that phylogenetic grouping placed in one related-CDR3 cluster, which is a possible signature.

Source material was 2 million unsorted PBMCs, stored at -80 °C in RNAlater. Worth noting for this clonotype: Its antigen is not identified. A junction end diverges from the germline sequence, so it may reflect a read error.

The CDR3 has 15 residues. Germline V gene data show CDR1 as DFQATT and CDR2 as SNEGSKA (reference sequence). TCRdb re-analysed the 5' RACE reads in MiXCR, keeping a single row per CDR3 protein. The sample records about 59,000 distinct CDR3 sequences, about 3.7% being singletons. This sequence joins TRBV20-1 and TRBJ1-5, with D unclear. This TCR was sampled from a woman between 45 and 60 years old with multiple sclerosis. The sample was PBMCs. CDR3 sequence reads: CSARDRRGGRQPQNF. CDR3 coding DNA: TGCAGTGCTAGAGATAGGCGGGGAGGAAGGCAGCCCCAGAATTTT.